Presented here are 25 T cell receptor beta chains from one specimen sequenced in a study of cytomegalovirus exposure and HLA in healthy donors. The PCR was carried out with 60 Vbeta primers and 13 Jbeta primers. Profiling relied on immunoSEQ multiplex PCR, and the TCRdb table lists in-frame clones only, not all of them. Here the sample spans about 160,000 clones, more than 65% being singletons. The sequenced material came from PBMCs. The receptor source for this set is a man aged 50 or older in good health and CMV-seropositive.

The rearrangement links TRBV12-5 to TRBJ2-5, with TRBD1 matching over 9 bases. The germline gives CDR1 LGHNT, CDR2 FRNRAP. This CDR3 contains 14 residues. The ends lost 7 bases at V and 5 bases at J; junction bases unmatched: 8. The CDR3 reads CASALETGGETQYF. CDR3 in DNA: TGTGCTAGTGCCCTCGAGACAGGGGGGGAGACCCAGTACTTC.

The genes are TRBV5-1 and TRBJ2-7; D may be TRBD2 (6 bases). This CDR3 is built from 13 residues. V was shortened by 4 bases and J by 3 bases, with 11 bases between the two germline ends. Germline V CDR1 and CDR2: SGHRS, YFSETQ. In DNA, the CDR3 is TGCGCCAGCAGCCCCTCCGGGGGCTACGAGCAGTACTTC. Residues: CASSPSGGYEQYF.

The chain links TRBV6-5 to TRBJ1-1; 7 nucleotides match TRBD1. The germline V gene has CDR1 MNHEY and CDR2 SVGAGI. This CDR3 is built from 14 residues. V was clipped by 6 bases and J by 0 bases; unmatched bases: 4. The chain's CDR3 is CASRLGQLNTEAFF. CDR3 in DNA: TGTGCCAGCAGGCTGGGACAGTTGAACACTGAAGCTTTCTTT.

This sequence joins TRBV28 and TRBJ2-3; 8 bases match TRBD1. The J segment lost 6 bases and the V segment lost 6 bases, leaving 8 bases of the junction unmatched. The germline gives CDR1 MDHEN, CDR2 SYDVKM. This CDR3 has 14 amino acids. The DNA for the CDR3 is TGTGCCAGCAGCCGACAGGGGACTGTGGATACGCAGTATTTT. Its translation: CASSRQGTVDTQYF.

The chain recombines TRBV7-9 with TRBJ1-2, with 7 bases aligning to TRBD1. Germline V gene data show CDR1 as SEHNR and CDR2 as FQNEAQ (reference sequence). The CDR3 consists of 13 residues. V dropped 6 bases and J dropped 3; count of bases not matched to a gene: 4. CDR3 amino acids: CASSRQGHYGYTF. The DNA for the CDR3 is TGTGCCAGCAGTAGACAGGGTCACTATGGCTACACCTTC. The whole variable domain, filled in from reference TRBV7-9 and TRBJ1-2, reads DTGVSQNPRHKITKRGQNVTFRCDPISEHNRLYWYRQTLGQGPEFLTYFQNEAQLEKSRLLSDRFSAERPKGSFSTLEIQRTEQGDSAMYLCASSRQGHYGYTFGSGTRLTVV.

This chain links TRBV5-4 with TRBJ1-1; D uncertain. Trimming took off 2 bases at V and 5 bases at J, with 7 bases between the two ends. Germline V gene sequence: CDR1 SGHNT, CDR2 YYREEE (reference sequence). This CDR3 spans 12 amino acids. CDR3 coding DNA: TGTGCCAGCAGCTTCTACGGGACTGAAGCTTTCTTT. Encoded protein: CASSFYGTEAFF.

This clone was recorded only once. The CDR3 reads CASSLDPVGGNIQYF. CDR3 sequence (DNA): TGCGCCAGCAGCTTGGACCCGGTCGGCGGAAACATTCAGTACTTC. This chain connects TRBV5-1 to TRBJ2-4; D is undetermined. CDR1 is SGHRS and CDR2 is YFSETQ in the germline V gene. V was trimmed by 0 bases and J by 6 bases, leaving 13 bases between them. The CDR3 is 15 amino acids.

The V and J genes are TRBV9 and TRBJ2-2, with a weak D call TRBD1 (6 bases). The CDR3 totals 16 residues. In germline, CDR1 is SGDLS, CDR2 YYNGEE. V gave up 3 bases and J gave up 6 bases, with 18 bases separating them. The CDR3 nucleotides are TGTGCCAGCAGCGCCCCAACAGGGAAAAAGGCCGGGGAGCTGTTTTTT. This encodes CASSAPTGKKAGELFF. The complete variable domain, with remaining parts taken from reference TRBV9 and TRBJ2-2, reads DSGVTQTPKHLITATGQRVTLRCSPRSGDLSVYWYQQSLDQGLQFLIQYYNGEERAKGNILERFSAQQFPDLHSELNLSSLELGDSALYFCASSAPTGKKAGELFFGEGSRLTVL.

CDR3 region: CASTGRDYGYTF. In nucleotides, the CDR3 is TGTGCCTCCACAGGGCGAGACTATGGCTACACCTTC. This chain joins TRBV30 and TRBJ1-2; tentative D call: TRBD1 (6 bases). Germline V gene sequence: CDR1 GTSNPN, CDR2 SVGIG (reference sequence). Trimming took 7 bases from V and 3 from J, leaving 12 bases between them. This CDR3 contains 12 residues.

The chain has TRBV4-1 and TRBJ1-5; 7 positions match TRBD1. CDR3 length: 14 residues. The germline CDR1 and CDR2 sequences are MGHRA and YSYEKL. V lost 2 bases to trimming and J lost 6 bases; unmatched junction nucleotides: 4. CDR3 sequence: CASSQNRGGQPQHF. CDR3 sequence (DNA): TGCGCCAGCAGCCAAAACAGGGGTGGTCAGCCCCAGCATTTT.

CDR3 amino acids: CASSYSLQGLEAGYTF. CDR3 nucleotide sequence: TGTGCCAGCAGCTATAGTCTACAGGGTCTCGAGGCGGGCTACACCTTC. This chain joins TRBV7-9 and TRBJ1-2; tentative D call: TRBD1 (6 bases). CDR1 is SEHNR and CDR2 is FQNEAQ in the germline V gene (reference sequence). This CDR3 is 16 amino acids long. Trimming took 4 bases from V and 8 from J, leaving 23 bases between them. Using reference TRBV7-9 and TRBJ1-2 for the parts outside the CDR3, the full variable domain is DTGVSQNPRHKITKRGQNVTFRCDPISEHNRLYWYRQTLGQGPEFLTYFQNEAQLEKSRLLSDRFSAERPKGSFSTLEIQRTEQGDSAMYLCASSYSLQGLEAGYTFGSGTRLTVV.

The V and J genes are TRBV5-1 and TRBJ1-2; no reliable D call. The CDR3 is 15 amino acids. V lost 0 bases, J lost 4 bases, and 13 bases lay in between. Germline loops: CDR1 SGHRS, CDR2 YFSETQ. The CDR3 reads CASSLAVQRGYGYTF. The CDR3 DNA sequence: TGCGCCAGCAGCTTGGCGGTCCAACGGGGCTATGGCTACACCTTC.

This rearrangement joins TRBV6-5 to TRBJ2-3; 9 positions match TRBD2. With V trimmed by 6 bases and J by 3 bases, 7 bases remained unmatched. This CDR3 has 15 residues. CDR1 is MNHEY and CDR2 is SVGAGI in the germline V gene. This CDR3 reads CASRRGGGATDTQYF. In nucleotides, the CDR3 is TGTGCCAGCAGGAGGGGCGGGGGGGCAACAGATACGCAGTATTTT.

The J gene is TRBJ2-2, the V gene TRBV18, with TRBD1 as a possible D gene (6 bases). CDR3 size: 16 residues. In germline, CDR1 is KGHSH, CDR2 LQKENI. V lost 2 bases and J 1 base, leaving 11 bases between the germline ends. The CDR3 reads CASSPAQGRNTGELFF. CDR3 DNA: TGTGCCAGCTCACCAGCCCAGGGGAGGAACACCGGGGAGCTGTTTTTT.

The chain couples TRBV4-1 to TRBJ2-7, with 13 bases that match TRBD2. The V gene's germline CDR1 is MGHRA and CDR2 YSYEKL. The CDR3 extends over 16 amino acids. The V segment lost 3 bases and the J segment 1 base; nucleotides outside the gene matches: 3. The CDR3 sequence: CASSQVTSGGSYEQYF. In DNA form, the CDR3 reads TGCGCCAGCAGCCAGGTGACTAGCGGGGGGTCCTACGAGCAGTACTTC.

The J gene is TRBJ1-2, the V gene TRBV6-1, with D unclear. The V gene lost 3 bases and the J gene lost 0 bases, with 11 bases spanning the gap. Germline CDR1 and CDR2: MNHNS and SASEGT. CDR3 length: 15 residues. CDR3 nucleotide sequence: TGTGCCAGCAGTGACGAGGGCTTAGCTAACTATGGCTACACCTTC. Protein sequence: CASSDEGLANYGYTF.

This clone was picked up a small number of times. The gene calls are TRBV7-9 and TRBJ2-1, with 7 nucleotides matching TRBD2. Germline V gene data show CDR1 as SEHNR and CDR2 as FQNEAQ (reference sequence). The junction had 14 bases not matched to a gene; V was cut back by 1 base and J by 8 bases. This CDR3 has 17 amino acids. For the CDR3, the DNA is TGTGCCAGCAGCTTAGAGATAAAGAGGGAGGGCCTCGATGAGCAGTTCTTC. Translation: CASSLEIKREGLDEQFF.

This clone was observed a single time. This chain links TRBV11-3 with TRBJ2-2; possible D gene TRBD2, 6 bases. This CDR3 region has 15 residues. V shed 2 bases and J shed 5 bases, with 12 bases lying between them. Germline values: CDR1 SGHNT, CDR2 YENEEA. The CDR3: CASSLRGIATGELFF. The DNA for the CDR3 is TGTGCCAGCAGCTTACGGGGGATTGCGACCGGGGAGCTGTTTTTT.

The J gene is TRBJ2-1, the V gene TRBV13, with 8 bases matching TRBD1. Germline trimming cut 4 bases from V and 8 bases from J; bases unmatched to any gene: 10. Germline V lookup: CDR1 PRHDT, CDR2 FYEKMQ (reference sequence). This CDR3 has 15 amino acids. The CDR3 DNA reads TGTGCCAGCAGCTCCTCCGGGACAGGCCACGATGAGCAGTTCTTC. It translates to CASSSSGTGHDEQFF.

This sequence joins TRBV11-3 and TRBJ2-5; TRBD2 matches 10 bases. CDR3 length equals 14 residues. The trim removed 5 bases at V and 10 bases at J, leaving 10 bases unmatched. Per the germline V gene, CDR1 is SGHNT and CDR2 is YENEEA. The CDR3 bases are TGTGCCAGCAGCCTAGCGGGAGAGTCCTCGGACCAGTACTTC. Its translation: CASSLAGESSDQYF.

Only one count was recorded for this clone. V and J are TRBV25-1 and TRBJ1-1, with 9 bases matching TRBD1. There are 15 residues in the CDR3. Germline V gives CDR1 MGHDK, CDR2 SYGVNS. The junction had 3 bases not matched to a gene; V was cut back by 4 bases and J by 0 bases. CDR3 protein: CASSGGQGVNTEAFF. Here the CDR3 DNA reads TGTGCCAGCAGTGGGGGACAGGGAGTGAACACTGAAGCTTTCTTT.

The gene calls are TRBV19 and TRBJ1-5, with TRBD1 matching over 7 bases. The CDR3 contains 13 residues. Germline lookup yields CDR1 LNHDA and CDR2 SQIVND (reference sequence). V lost 6 bases and J lost 3; bases outside the gene matches: 2. CDR3 coding DNA: TGTGCCAGTAGGACAGGGTTCAATCAGCCCCAGCATTTT. As protein: CASRTGFNQPQHF.

This clone was seen more than once but under ten times. This chain uses TRBV11-3 with TRBJ2-1; TRBD2 aligns across 11 bases. Germline lookup yields CDR1 SGHNT and CDR2 YENEEA. CDR3 length equals 15 residues. V dropped 0 bases and J dropped 10; count of bases not matched to a gene: 5. CDR3 DNA: TGTGCCAGCAGCTTAGATCATACTAGCGGGAGAGAGCAGTTCTTC. This encodes CASSLDHTSGREQFF.

This clone was observed once. This chain connects TRBV5-1 to TRBJ2-1; TRBD1 matches 7 bases. Germline assignment: CDR1 SGHRS and CDR2 YFSETQ. This CDR3 is built from 17 residues. The V gene end was trimmed by 4 bases and the J gene end by 1 base; junction bases not matched to a gene: 11. In DNA, the CDR3 is TGCGCCAGCAGCCTAGGGACAGAGGCGACGTCCTACAATGAGCAGTTCTTC. Encoded protein: CASSLGTEATSYNEQFF.

The rearrangement joins TRBV9 to TRBJ2-2; TRBD1 aligns across 7 bases. Per germline, CDR1 SGDLS and CDR2 YYNGEE. J lost 5 bases, V lost 0 bases, and 10 bases had no gene match. The CDR3 extends over 17 amino acids. The CDR3 coding sequence is TGTGCCAGCAGCGTAGGACTGGCAGGGACAGAGACCGGGGAGCTGTTTTTT. Encoded protein: CASSVGLAGTETGELFF. Drawing the rest from reference TRBV9 and TRBJ2-2, the complete variable domain is DSGVTQTPKHLITATGQRVTLRCSPRSGDLSVYWYQQSLDQGLQFLIQYYNGEERAKGNILERFSAQQFPDLHSELNLSSLELGDSALYFCASSVGLAGTETGELFFGEGSRLTVL.